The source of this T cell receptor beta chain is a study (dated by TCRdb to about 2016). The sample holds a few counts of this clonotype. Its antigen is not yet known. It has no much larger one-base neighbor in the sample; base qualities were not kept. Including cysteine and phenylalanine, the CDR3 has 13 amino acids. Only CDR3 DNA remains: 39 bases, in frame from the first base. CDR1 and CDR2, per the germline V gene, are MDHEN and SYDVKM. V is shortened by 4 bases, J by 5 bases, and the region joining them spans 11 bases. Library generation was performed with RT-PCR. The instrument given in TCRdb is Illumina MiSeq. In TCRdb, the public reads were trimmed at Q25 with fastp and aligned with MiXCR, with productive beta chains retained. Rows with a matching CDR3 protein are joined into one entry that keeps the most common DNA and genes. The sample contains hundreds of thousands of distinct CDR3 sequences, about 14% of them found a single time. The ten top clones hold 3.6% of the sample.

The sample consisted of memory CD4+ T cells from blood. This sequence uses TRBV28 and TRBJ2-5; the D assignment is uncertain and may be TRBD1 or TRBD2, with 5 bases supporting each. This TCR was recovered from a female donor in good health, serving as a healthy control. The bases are TGTGCCAGCAGTTCGCCGGGGCAGGAGACCCAGTACTTC. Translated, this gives CASSSPGQETQYF.